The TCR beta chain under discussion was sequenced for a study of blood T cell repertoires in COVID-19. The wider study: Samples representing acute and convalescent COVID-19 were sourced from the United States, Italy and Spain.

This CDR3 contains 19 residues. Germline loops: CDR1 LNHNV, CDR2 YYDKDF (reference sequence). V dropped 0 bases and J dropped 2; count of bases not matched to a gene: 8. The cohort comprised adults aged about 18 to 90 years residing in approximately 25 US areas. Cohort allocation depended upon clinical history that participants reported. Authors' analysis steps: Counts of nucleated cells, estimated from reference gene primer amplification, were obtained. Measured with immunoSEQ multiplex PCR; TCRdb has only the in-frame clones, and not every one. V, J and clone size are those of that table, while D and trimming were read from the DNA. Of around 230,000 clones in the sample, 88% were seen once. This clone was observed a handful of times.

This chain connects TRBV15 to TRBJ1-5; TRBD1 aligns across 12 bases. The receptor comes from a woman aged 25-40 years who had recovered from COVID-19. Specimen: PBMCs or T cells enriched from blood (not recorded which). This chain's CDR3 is CATSRDLGQGASGNQPQHF. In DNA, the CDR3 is TGTGCCACCAGCAGAGATCTGGGACAGGGGGCAAGTGGCAATCAGCCCCAGCATTTT.